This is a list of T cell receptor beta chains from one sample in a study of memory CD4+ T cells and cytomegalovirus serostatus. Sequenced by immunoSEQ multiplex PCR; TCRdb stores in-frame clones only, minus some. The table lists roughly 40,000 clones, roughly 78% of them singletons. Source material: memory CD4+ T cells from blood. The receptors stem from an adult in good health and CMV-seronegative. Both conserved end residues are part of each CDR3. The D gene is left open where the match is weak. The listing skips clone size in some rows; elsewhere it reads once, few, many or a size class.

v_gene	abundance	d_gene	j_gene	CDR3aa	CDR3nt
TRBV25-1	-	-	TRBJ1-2	CASSPSGGGRGYTF	TGTGCCAGCAGTCCCTCCGGGGGGGGGCGCGGCTACACCTTC
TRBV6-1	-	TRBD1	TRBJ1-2	CASSEASGTAGYGYTF	TGTGCCAGCAGTGAAGCCTCCGGGACAGCTGGCTATGGCTACACCTTC
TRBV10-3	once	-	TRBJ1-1	CAISESQGKGDIEAFF	TGTGCCATCAGTGAGTCCCAGGGGAAGGGAGATATTGAAGCTTTCTTT
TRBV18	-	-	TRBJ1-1	CASSRPGTEAFF	TGTGCCAGCTCGCGCCCGGGCACTGAAGCTTTCTTT
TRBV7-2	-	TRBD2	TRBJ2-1	CASSLVSGGLAKYNEQFF	TGTGCCAGCAGCTTAGTTTCTGGTGGACTAGCGAAATACAATGAGCAGTTCTTC
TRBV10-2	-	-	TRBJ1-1	CASSPIAGNTEAFF	TGCGCCAGCAGCCCTATTGCAGGGAACACTGAAGCTTTCTTT
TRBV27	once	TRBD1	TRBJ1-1	CASSLDRVTEAFF	TGTGCCAGCAGCTTAGACAGGGTAACTGAAGCTTTCTTT
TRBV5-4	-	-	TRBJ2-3	CASSIGGIGTDTQYF	TGTGCCAGCAGCATCGGGGGAATCGGCACAGATACGCAGTATTTT
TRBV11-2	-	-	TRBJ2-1	CASSFGQPNNEQFF	TGTGCCAGCAGCTTTGGCCAACCGAACAATGAGCAGTTCTTC
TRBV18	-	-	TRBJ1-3	CASSPTGGPQGGNTIYF	TGTGCCAGCTCACCAACGGGGGGACCACAGGGTGGAAACACCATATATTTT
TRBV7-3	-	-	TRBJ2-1	CASSPQGGSSYNEQFF	TGTGCCAGCAGCCCTCAAGGGGGGAGCTCCTACAATGAGCAGTTCTTC
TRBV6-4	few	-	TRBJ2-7	CASSDNGLAHSYEQYF	TGTGCCAGCAGTGACAACGGTCTAGCGCACTCCTACGAGCAGTACTTC